The 30 T cell receptor beta chains below were found in one sample sequenced in a study of cytomegalovirus exposure and HLA in healthy donors. Produced via immunoSEQ multiplex PCR; TCRdb's table is partial and in-frame only. The sample carries some 140,000 clones, approximately 84% recorded once. Sequences were obtained from PBMCs. The receptors come from a woman in her 30s in good health and CMV-seronegative.

The J gene is TRBJ1-2, the V gene TRBV27; 7 bases fit TRBD1. The CDR3 runs to 17 residues. Per the germline V gene, CDR1 is MNHEY and CDR2 is SMNVEV (reference sequence). The V and J ends lost 3 bases and 3 bases, in that order; junction bases with no gene match: 13. CDR3 loop: CASSLTTQGIQDYGYTF. For the CDR3, the DNA is TGTGCCAGCAGTTTGACAACACAGGGGATACAGGACTATGGCTACACCTTC.

This chain links TRBV15 with TRBJ2-3; maybe TRBD2 (6 bases). The CDR3 totals 16 residues. The V gene's germline CDR1 is LNHNV and CDR2 YYDKDF (reference sequence). V was shortened by 0 bases and J by 3 bases, with 13 bases between the two germline ends. CDR3 residues: CATSRDSGVLTDTQYF. DNA for the CDR3: TGTGCCACCAGCAGAGATTCGGGGGTGTTGACAGATACGCAGTATTTT.

The rearrangement uses TRBV7-8 and TRBJ2-7; TRBD2 agrees at 7 bases. This CDR3 is built from 12 residues. Germline values: CDR1 SGHVS, CDR2 FQNEAQ. J gave up 7 bases and V 5 bases, and 5 bases lay outside the gene matches. CDR3 nucleotide sequence: TGTGCCAGCAGCCACACGGGGGGTGAGCAGTACTTC. It specifies CASSHTGGEQYF.

V gene TRBV7-2 combines with J gene TRBJ1-2; 7 bases align to TRBD1. Germline trimming cut 5 bases from V and 11 bases from J; bases unmatched to any gene: 5. The CDR3 sequence is 11 residues long. Germline V gene data show CDR1 as SGHTA and CDR2 as FQGNSA. The CDR3 spells CASSPSGGYTF. CDR3 sequence (DNA): TGTGCCAGCAGCCCCTCAGGGGGATACACCTTC.

This clone was found a few times. The V gene is TRBV11-2, the J gene TRBJ1-1; 7 nucleotides match TRBD1. Trimming took 5 bases from V and 5 from J; bases not matched to a gene: 8. Per germline, CDR1 SGHAT and CDR2 FQNNGV. The CDR3 loop spans 14 amino acids. CDR3 bases: TGTGCCAGCAGCGCCGACAGGGTGACGACTGAAGCTTTCTTT. It yields the protein CASSADRVTTEAFF.

This clone has more than one count but fewer than ten. The V gene is TRBV27, the J gene TRBJ1-6, with D possibly TRBD1 on 5 matching bases. Germline V gene data show CDR1 as MNHEY and CDR2 as SMNVEV (reference sequence). Trimming cost V 5 bases and J 6 bases, with 17 bases left between them. The length of the CDR3 is 16 residues. The CDR3 coding sequence is TGTGCCAGCAGTCAGCGACAGCCTGCACCTAATTCACCCCTCCACTTT. Amino acids: CASSQRQPAPNSPLHF.

The table lists this clone with a count of one. The chain recombines TRBV5-4 with TRBJ2-3; possibly TRBD1 for D (6 bases). V was shortened by 0 bases and J by 2 bases, with 7 bases between the two germline ends. Germline assignment: CDR1 SGHNT and CDR2 YYREEE (reference sequence). CDR3 size: 14 residues. CDR3 nucleotide sequence: TGTGCCAGCAGCTTGGGGGACACCACAGATACGCAGTATTTT. Residues: CASSLGDTTDTQYF.

The V and J genes are TRBV5-1 and TRBJ1-1; TRBD1 agrees at 11 bases. CDR3 length: 15 residues. V shed 4 bases, J shed 4 bases, and the junction held 6 bases outside the gene matches. Per the germline V gene, CDR1 is SGHRS and CDR2 is YFSETQ. The CDR3 region is CASSDPGTGGTEAFF. CDR3 sequence (DNA): TGCGCCAGCAGCGATCCTGGGACAGGGGGCACTGAAGCTTTCTTT.

This chain uses TRBV28 with TRBJ2-1; 8 nucleotides agree with TRBD2. The CDR3 contains 14 residues. Per the germline V gene, CDR1 is MDHEN and CDR2 is SYDVKM. Unmatched junction bases numbered 13, after V lost 9 bases and J lost 9 bases. The CDR3 DNA is TGTGCCAGTGCCGGGGGGGCGCGGTTGGGTGAGCAGTTCTTC. As protein: CASAGGARLGEQFF.

The chain uses TRBV27 and TRBJ1-4; tentative D call: TRBD1 (6 bases). The germline V and J ends were trimmed by 0 bases and 5 bases, with 13 bases remaining between them. CDR1 MNHEY and CDR2 SMNVEV come from the germline V gene (reference sequence). CDR3 length equals 16 residues. The CDR3, as DNA: TGTGCCAGCAGTTTATCGCCCGACAGGTTAAATGAAAAACTGTTTTTT. Its protein product is CASSLSPDRLNEKLFF. The full variable domain, with the rest looked up from reference TRBV27 and TRBJ1-4, is EAQVTQNPRYLITVTGKKLTVTCSQNMNHEYMSWYRQDPGLGLRQIYYSMNVEVTDKGDVPEGYKVSRKEKRNFPLILESPSPNQTSLYFCASSLSPDRLNEKLFFGSGTQLSVL.

V and J are TRBV5-8 and TRBJ1-5; a possible D gene is TRBD1 (5 bases). This CDR3 comprises 15 residues. Trimming pared 3 bases from V and 0 bases from J, leaving 10 bases between. CDR1 is SGHTS, CDR2 YDEGEE, per germline. The CDR3 DNA sequence: TGTGCCAGCAGCTCGGACATTTATAGCAATCAGCCCCAGCATTTT. Its translation: CASSSDIYSNQPQHF.

Written as DNA, the CDR3 is TGTGCCATCAGTGGCCGAGACAGGGCGGAGCAGTACTTC. This codes for CAISGRDRAEQYF. The rearrangement joins TRBV10-3 to TRBJ2-7; 7 bases match TRBD1. With V trimmed by 4 bases and J by 7 bases, 7 bases remained unmatched. The length of the CDR3 is 13 residues. CDR1 is ENHRY and CDR2 is SYGVKD in the germline V gene.

The V call is TRBV11-2, the J call TRBJ2-5; 8 bases map to TRBD2. V lost 5 bases and J lost 5; bases outside the gene matches: 19. The CDR3 contains 18 residues. In germline, CDR1 is SGHAT, CDR2 FQNNGV. This chain's CDR3 is CASSPRGVSGGLKETQYF. CDR3 DNA sequence: TGTGCCAGCAGCCCGAGGGGCGTCAGCGGGGGACTTAAGGAGACCCAGTACTTC.

The chain uses TRBV19 and TRBJ1-2; D ambiguous. The CDR3 spans 14 residues. From germline, CDR1 is LNHDA and CDR2 SQIVND (reference sequence). Trimming stripped 7 bases from V and 5 bases from J, with 17 bases between. The CDR3 region is CASTRRMARYGYTF. DNA for the CDR3: TGTGCCAGTACCCGGCGGATGGCTAGGTATGGCTACACCTTC.

The CDR3: CASSLLPGQAVGELFF. The DNA for the CDR3 is TGCGCCAGCAGCTTACTCCCGGGACAGGCGGTCGGGGAGCTGTTTTTT. V and J are TRBV5-1 and TRBJ2-2, with TRBD1 matching 8 bases. Germline-derived CDR1 and CDR2 are SGHRS and YFSETQ. V shed 2 bases, J shed 7 bases, and the junction held 10 bases outside the gene matches. The CDR3 spans 16 residues.

The V call is TRBV5-4, the J call TRBJ1-1, with 9 bases that match TRBD1. The V gene's germline CDR1 is SGHNT and CDR2 YYREEE (reference sequence). Unmatched junction bases numbered 4, after V lost 3 bases and J lost 1 base. This CDR3 has 15 amino acids. CDR3 sequence: CASSSRTGANTEAFF. CDR3 DNA: TGTGCCAGCAGCTCTCGGACAGGGGCGAACACTGAAGCTTTCTTT.

J is TRBJ2-1 and V is TRBV12-5; tentative D call: TRBD1 (5 bases). The CDR3 loop spans 13 amino acids. Germline loops: CDR1 LGHNT, CDR2 FRNRAP. Trimming took 2 bases from V and 5 from J, leaving 7 bases between them. Here the CDR3 reads CASGLTRDNEQFF. CDR3 bases: TGTGCTAGTGGTTTGACCAGGGACAATGAGCAGTTCTTC. Looking up the rest from reference TRBV12-5 and TRBJ2-1 gives the full variable domain: DARVTQTPRHKVTEMGQEVTMRCQPILGHNTVFWYRQTMMQGLELLAYFRNRAPLDDSGMPKDRFSAEMPDATLATLKIQPSEPRDSAVYFCASGLTRDNEQFFGPGTRLTVL.

The V gene is TRBV25-1, the J gene TRBJ1-4; 11 positions agree with TRBD1. J was trimmed by 6 bases and V by 3 bases; bases with no gene match: 0. This CDR3 spans 14 amino acids. Germline CDR1 is MGHDK and CDR2 is SYGVNS. CDR3: CASSEGQGDEKLFF. The CDR3 coding sequence is TGTGCCAGCAGTGAGGGACAGGGGGATGAAAAACTGTTTTTT.

This sequence joins TRBV5-1 and TRBJ1-6; D is unclear. The CDR3 totals 16 residues. V lost 0 bases and J 0 bases, leaving 7 bases between the germline ends. The V gene's germline CDR1 is SGHRS and CDR2 YFSETQ. In DNA form, the CDR3 reads TGCGCCAGCAGCTTGGAATTTCGCTCCTATAATTCACCCCTCCACTTT. This gives the protein CASSLEFRSYNSPLHF.

The CDR3 is CASSVTGYEKLFF. The CDR3 bases are TGTGCCAGCAGTGTTACAGGGTATGAAAAACTGTTTTTT. V gene TRBV6-1 combines with J gene TRBJ1-4, with D possibly matching TRBD1 (6 bases). Germline CDR1 is MNHNS and CDR2 is SASEGT. The CDR3 length is 13 residues. With 4 bases removed from V and 6 bases from J, the gap between germline ends came to 9 bases.

The chain uses TRBV6-6 and TRBJ2-5, with 7 positions matching TRBD1. V trimming: 7 bases; J trimming: 5 bases; junction bases outside the gene matches: 4. CDR3 length equals 12 residues. From germline, CDR1 is MNHNY and CDR2 SVGAGI (reference sequence). Here the CDR3 DNA reads TGTGCCAGCAAGGGGGCCGGGGAGACCCAGTACTTC. Translated: CASKGAGETQYF.

This chain joins TRBV28 and TRBJ2-7; 7 nucleotides match TRBD1. Trimming at V came to 5 bases and at J to 5 bases, leaving 6 bases not matched to a gene. CDR3 length: 13 residues. Per germline, CDR1 MDHEN and CDR2 SYDVKM. CDR3 sequence: CASSGDSLNEQYF. In nucleotides, the CDR3 is TGTGCCAGCAGTGGGGACAGCCTAAACGAGCAGTACTTC.

This sequence joins TRBV15 and TRBJ1-5; TRBD1 is a possible D gene (5 bases). CDR1 and CDR2 (germline): LNHNV, YYDKDF (reference sequence). The CDR3 length is 16 residues. V lost 5 bases and J lost 1, with 15 bases in between. The CDR3, as DNA: TGTGCCACCAGCCGGACGGGGGTGGGGAGCAATCAGCCCCAGCATTTT. It translates to CATSRTGVGSNQPQHF.

CDR3 loop: CASSPSGGGLYEQYF. CDR3 DNA: TGCGCCAGCAGCCCCTCGGGCGGGGGGCTTTACGAGCAGTACTTC. The chain couples TRBV5-1 to TRBJ2-7, with 8 bases lining up with TRBD2. The trim removed 4 bases at V and 4 bases at J, leaving 10 bases unmatched. From germline, CDR1 is SGHRS and CDR2 YFSETQ. The CDR3 is 15 residues long.

This rearrangement joins TRBV11-2 to TRBJ2-5; 8 bases map to TRBD2. The CDR3 is 14 residues long. Germline trimming cut 7 bases from V and 5 bases from J; bases unmatched to any gene: 9. Germline V gene sequence: CDR1 SGHAT, CDR2 FQNNGV. DNA for the CDR3: TGTGCCAGCACCATGGTAGCGGGGAAGGAGACCCAGTACTTC. Its protein product is CASTMVAGKETQYF.

About this clone: Different DNA sequences within this sample yield the same CDR3. The CDR3 region has the DNA TGTGCCAGCAGCTTGACAGGGAACACTGAAGCTTTCTTT. This gives the protein CASSLTGNTEAFF. This sequence joins TRBV11-2 and TRBJ1-1; the D gene is possibly TRBD1 (6 bases). The CDR3 loop spans 13 amino acids. V was shortened by 3 bases and J by 1 base, with 6 bases between the two germline ends. Germline CDR1 is SGHAT and CDR2 is FQNNGV.

This clone was seen a few times. This chain uses TRBV7-2 with TRBJ2-6, with D possibly being TRBD2 (6 bases). V gave up 4 bases and J gave up 0 bases, with 13 bases separating them. CDR3 length: 17 amino acids. The germline gives CDR1 SGHTA, CDR2 FQGNSA. The CDR3 bases are TGTGCCAGCAGCTCCAGGAGGGGAAACTCTGGGGCCAACGTCCTGACTTTC. Its translation is CASSSRRGNSGANVLTF. Full variable domain (missing parts from reference TRBV7-2 and TRBJ2-6): GAGVSQSPSNKVTEKGKDVELRCDPISGHTALYWYRQSLGQGLEFLIYFQGNSAPDKSGLPSDRFSAERTGGSVSTLTIQRTQQEDSAVYLCASSSRRGNSGANVLTFGAGSRLTVL.

The chain uses TRBV19 and TRBJ2-3, with D possibly matching TRBD1 (6 bases). V lost 5 bases and J 2 bases, leaving 11 bases between the germline ends. Looked up from germline, CDR1 is LNHDA and CDR2 is SQIVND (reference sequence). CDR3 length: 14 residues. The CDR3 DNA reads TGTGCCAGTAGTGGGGACACCTACACAGATACGCAGTATTTT. Its translation: CASSGDTYTDTQYF.

The genes are TRBV9 and TRBJ1-2; tentative D call: TRBD1 (5 bases). Germline CDR1 is SGDLS and CDR2 is YYNGEE. The V end lost 0 bases, the J end lost 5 bases, and 11 bases lay between the germline ends. The CDR3 sequence is 14 residues long. CDR3 protein: CASSVEPRQYGYTF. DNA for the CDR3: TGTGCCAGCAGCGTAGAGCCAAGACAGTATGGCTACACCTTC.

The V and J genes are TRBV5-1 and TRBJ1-4; a weak D match, TRBD1 (6 bases). Trimming removed 2 bases at V and 8 bases at J, with 13 bases between. Germline V CDR1 and CDR2: SGHRS, YFSETQ. The CDR3 is made up of 14 amino acids. CDR3 DNA: TGCGCCAGCAGCTTAGGACAGACTTCAGAAAAACTGTTTTTT. Protein sequence: CASSLGQTSEKLFF. The variable domain in full, completed from reference TRBV5-1 and TRBJ1-4, reads KAGVTQTPRYLIKTRGQQVTLSCSPISGHRSVSWYQQTPGQGLQFLFEYFSETQRNKGNFPGRFSGRQFSNSRSEMNVSTLELGDSALYLCASSLGQTSEKLFFGSGTQLSVL.